This T cell receptor beta chain emerged from a study of immune evolution from preneoplasia to lung adenocarcinoma. At the level of the study: HLA loss of heterozygosity: about 7% AIS, about 15% MIA, about 35% ADC, none AAH. Study results and limitations: Top clone share appeared to fall from AAH through AIS, MIA, adenocarcinoma.

The length of the CDR3 is 16 residues. V was cut by 7 bases and J by 1 base, with 19 bases left in between. Germline loops: CDR1 LNHDA, CDR2 SQIVND (reference sequence). The assay was immunoSEQ multiplex PCR, and TCRdb's table has in-frame clones only and misses some. This sample has about 6,500 clones, with approximately 84% found just once. Macro-dissection enriched premalignant or tumor cells before nucleic acid extraction. A note on this clone: Its antigen is not identified.

This rearrangement joins TRBV19 to TRBJ1-1; D gene ambiguous. This clonotype was sampled from an older donor with lung adenocarcinoma. Material for sequencing was FFPE lung adenocarcinoma in situ tissue. This chain's CDR3 is CASTVWGSTANTEAFF. DNA for the CDR3: TGTGCCAGTACAGTATGGGGATCGACGGCGAACACTGAAGCTTTCTTT.